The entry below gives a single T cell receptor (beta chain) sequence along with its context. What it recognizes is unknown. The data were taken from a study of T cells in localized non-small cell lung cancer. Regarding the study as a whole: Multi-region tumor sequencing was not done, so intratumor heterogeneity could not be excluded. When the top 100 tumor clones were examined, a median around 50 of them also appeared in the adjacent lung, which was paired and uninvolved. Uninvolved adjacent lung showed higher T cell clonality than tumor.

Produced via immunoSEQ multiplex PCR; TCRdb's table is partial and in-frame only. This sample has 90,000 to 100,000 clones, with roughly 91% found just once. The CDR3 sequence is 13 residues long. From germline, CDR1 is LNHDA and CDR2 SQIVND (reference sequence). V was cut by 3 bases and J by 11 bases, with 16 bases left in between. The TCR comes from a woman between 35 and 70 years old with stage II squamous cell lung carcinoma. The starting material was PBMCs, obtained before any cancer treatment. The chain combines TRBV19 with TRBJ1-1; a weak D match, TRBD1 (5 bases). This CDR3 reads CASSIRGRPQAFF. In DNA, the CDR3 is TGTGCCAGTAGTATCCGGGGACGGCCCCAGGCTTTCTTT. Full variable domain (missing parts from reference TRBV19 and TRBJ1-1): DGGITQSPKYLFRKEGQNVTLSCEQNLNHDAMYWYRQDPGQGLRLIYYSQIVNDFQKGDIAEGYSVSREKKESFPLTVTSAQKNPTAFYLCASSIRGRPQAFFGQGTRLTVV.